The 8 T cell receptor beta chains in this list originate from one sample, sequenced in a study of blood T cell repertoires in COVID-19 (dated by TCRdb to the early 2020s). Libraries came from the immunoSEQ multiplex PCR assay. Not all clones reach the TCRdb copy of this immuneACCESS table, which keeps in-frame sequences only. Checked studies attribute under half of the gap to unresolved V genes and leave the rest unexplained. This sample lists roughly 59,000 clones; under 80% were detected once. The ten largest account for roughly 9.7% of the sample. Sequencing was carried out using peripheral blood. The receptors derive from a human donor in a cohort sampled during active COVID-19.

The chain links TRBV29-1 to TRBJ2-5; D is uncertain. This CDR3 is built from 13 residues. Trimming pared 1 base from V and 1 base from J, leaving 7 bases between. CDR1 SQVTM and CDR2 ANQGSEA come from the germline V gene. CDR3 bases: TGCAGCGTTGAAGGGCTCAGCCAAGAGACCCAGTACTTC. Translated: CSVEGLSQETQYF.

This clone was seen a single time. The CDR3 DNA reads as TGCGCCAGCAGCTTCCGACAGGCCCTGAGCACCGGGGAGCTGTTTTTT. Translation gives CASSFRQALSTGELFF. This chain connects TRBV5-1 to TRBJ2-2, with D tentatively TRBD1 (6 bases). V was shortened by 2 bases and J by 4 bases, with 15 bases between the two germline ends. The germline gives CDR1 SGHRS, CDR2 YFSETQ. This CDR3 region has 16 residues.

The gene calls are TRBV7-8 and TRBJ2-7, with 10 positions matching TRBD1. CDR3 length equals 13 residues. The trim removed 5 bases at V and 3 bases at J, leaving 1 base unmatched. Germline loops: CDR1 SGHVS, CDR2 FQNEAQ. The CDR3 region is CASSRTGGYEQYF. Written as DNA, the CDR3 is TGTGCCAGCAGCAGGACAGGGGGCTACGAGCAGTACTTC. The full variable domain, rest sourced from reference TRBV7-8 and TRBJ2-7, is GAGVSQSPRYKVAKRGQDVALRCDPISGHVSLFWYQQALGQGPEFLTYFQNEAQLDKSGLPSDRFFAERPEGSVSTLKIQRTQQEDSAVYLCASSRTGGYEQYFGPGTRLTVT.

The gene calls are TRBV24-1 and TRBJ2-1; no definite D call. The CDR3 extends over 14 amino acids. Trimming removed 5 bases from V and 0 bases from J, with 7 bases in between. Per germline, CDR1 KGHDR and CDR2 SFDVKD. Here the CDR3 reads CATSVGGSYNEQFF. The DNA of the CDR3 is TGTGCCACCAGTGTTGGCGGCTCCTACAATGAGCAGTTCTTC.

This clone was detected only once. The rearrangement uses TRBV2 and TRBJ2-7; tentatively, D is TRBD1 (6 bases). CDR1 and CDR2 from the germline V gene are SNHLY and FYNNEI. Trimming left V 2 bases short and J 2 bases short, with 13 bases between. CDR3 length: 15 residues. The CDR3 region has the DNA TGTGCCAGCAGTGAAAGGGCAGGGGAGACCTACGAGCAGTACTTC. Translation: CASSERAGETYEQYF.

The chain has TRBV6-2 or TRBV6-3 and TRBJ2-1; 10 nucleotides agree with TRBD2. Germline V lookup: CDR1 MNHEY, CDR2 SVGEGT. The junction had 19 bases not matched to a gene; V was cut back by 6 bases and J by 8 bases. This CDR3 spans 18 amino acids. The CDR3 is CASSPGGGAGGKRDEQFF. The CDR3 bases are TGTGCCAGCAGCCCAGGGGGGGGAGCGGGAGGGAAGAGGGATGAGCAGTTCTTC.

V usage is TRBV12-3 or TRBV12-4 and J usage is TRBJ1-2; no clear D. The CDR3 covers 13 residues. Deletions cut 4 bases from V and 4 bases from J, with 10 bases between. The CDR3 DNA follows: TGTGCCAGCAGTTATGGACTGGGCTATGGCTACACCTTC. Translation gives CASSYGLGYGYTF.

V usage is TRBV9 and J usage is TRBJ2-7, with 11 bases matching TRBD1. V was pared by 2 bases and J by 6 bases, with 4 bases of the junction left unmatched. The germline gives CDR1 SGDLS, CDR2 YYNGEE. This CDR3 has 14 amino acids. CDR3 loop: CASSVGQGALEQYF. The CDR3 DNA reads as TGTGCCAGCAGCGTCGGACAGGGGGCTCTCGAGCAGTACTTC. Full variable domain (missing parts from reference TRBV9 and TRBJ2-7): DSGVTQTPKHLITATGQRVTLRCSPRSGDLSVYWYQQSLDQGLQFLIQYYNGEERAKGNILERFSAQQFPDLHSELNLSSLELGDSALYFCASSVGQGALEQYFGPGTRLTVT.